The 24 T cell receptor beta chains presented below share a single source sample, sequenced in a study of blood T cell repertoires in COVID-19. Libraries were prepared by immunoSEQ multiplex PCR; TCRdb keeps only in-frame clonotypes and omits some of them. The sample records approximately 290,000 clones, more than 85% being singletons. Material for sequencing was peripheral blood. The receptors come from a man aged 25-45 years with acute or convalescent COVID-19.

This clone was seen only once. The chain is built from TRBV5-1 and TRBJ1-1; possible D gene TRBD1, 6 bases. Germline V lookup: CDR1 SGHRS, CDR2 YFSETQ. The CDR3 is made up of 14 amino acids. V gave up 4 bases and J gave up 1 base, with 11 bases separating them. The CDR3 sequence is CASSHGTPNTEAFF. CDR3 DNA sequence: TGCGCCAGCAGCCACGGGACACCGAACACTGAAGCTTTCTTT.

This chain links TRBV15 with TRBJ1-6; the D is unclear. In germline, CDR1 is LNHNV, CDR2 YYDKDF (reference sequence). CDR3 length: 13 amino acids. V gave up 0 bases and J gave up 9 bases, with 6 bases separating them. The chain's CDR3 is CATSRDRGSPLHF. CDR3 bases: TGTGCCACCAGCAGAGATCGGGGTTCACCCCTCCACTTT.

V usage is TRBV27 and J usage is TRBJ1-4, with D perhaps matching TRBD1 (5 bases). Trimming removed 6 bases from V and 4 bases from J, with 12 bases in between. The germline gives CDR1 MNHEY, CDR2 SMNVEV (reference sequence). The CDR3 is 14 residues long. This chain's CDR3 is CASRKGLNNEKLFF. The CDR3 DNA follows: TGTGCCAGCAGGAAGGGACTGAATAATGAAAAACTGTTTTTT.

This chain links TRBV5-1 with TRBJ1-4; perhaps TRBD1 as D (6 bases). The V end was cut by 2 bases, the J end by 5 bases, with 10 bases between. Per germline, CDR1 SGHRS and CDR2 YFSETQ. The CDR3 extends over 14 amino acids. CDR3 sequence (DNA): TGCGCCAGCAGCTTCCAGGGGTCCAATGAAAAACTGTTTTTT. Translated: CASSFQGSNEKLFF.

J is TRBJ2-7 and V is TRBV29-1; unclear D gene. The CDR3 loop spans 13 amino acids. CDR1 is SQVTM, CDR2 ANQGSEA, per germline. V gave up 5 bases and J gave up 7 bases, with 18 bases separating them. The CDR3 DNA follows: TGCAGCGTTTTGACCCCTGAAGCGTGGGAGCAGTACTTC. This codes for CSVLTPEAWEQYF.

The chain joins TRBV4-1 to TRBJ2-2; 7 nucleotides line up with TRBD1. V lost 4 bases to trimming and J lost 5 bases; unmatched junction nucleotides: 7. The length of the CDR3 is 15 residues. The germline V gene has CDR1 MGHRA and CDR2 YSYEKL. CDR3 DNA: TGCGCCAGCAGCCGAACCGGGACAGCTACCGGGGAGCTGTTTTTT. Its protein is CASSRTGTATGELFF.

This chain uses TRBV9 with TRBJ1-4, with TRBD1 as a possible D gene (5 bases). The CDR3 runs to 14 residues. Germline loops: CDR1 SGDLS, CDR2 YYNGEE. The V end was cut by 0 bases, the J end by 5 bases, with 8 bases between. The DNA of the CDR3 is TGTGCCAGCAGCGTAGTAGACAGCAATGAAAAACTGTTTTTT. Encoded protein: CASSVVDSNEKLFF.

The V and J genes are TRBV6-1 and TRBJ1-5; D is possibly TRBD1 (5 bases). Germline values: CDR1 MNHNS, CDR2 SASEGT. V was cut by 4 bases and J by 8 bases, with 21 bases left in between. The CDR3 length is 16 residues. The CDR3 DNA reads as TGTGCCAGCAGTGGTCGTATCGGGGGGTCCGTAGAGCCCCAGCATTTT. Its protein is CASSGRIGGSVEPQHF.

The rearrangement joins TRBV27 to TRBJ1-1; no clear D. Deletions cut 5 bases from V and 0 bases from J, with 16 bases between. The germline gives CDR1 MNHEY, CDR2 SMNVEV (reference sequence). The length of the CDR3 is 16 residues. The CDR3 loop is CASSNTGNLMNTEAFF. The CDR3 nucleotides read TGTGCCAGCAGTAATACGGGGAACCTTATGAACACTGAAGCTTTCTTT.

J is TRBJ1-6 and V is TRBV30; D gene unclear. CDR1 is GTSNPN, CDR2 SVGIG, per germline (reference sequence). This CDR3 has 17 residues. Between the trimmed V and J ends, which lost 0 bases and 6 bases, there was a span of 18 bases. The CDR3 loop is CAWSVTRGSSGNSPLHF. The CDR3 DNA reads TGTGCCTGGAGTGTTACCCGCGGGTCGAGCGGTAATTCACCCCTCCACTTT.

V and J are TRBV9 and TRBJ2-2, with 8 bases fitting TRBD1. The CDR3 is 16 amino acids. The trim removed 1 base at V and 5 bases at J, leaving 7 bases unmatched. Germline V CDR1 and CDR2: SGDLS, YYNGEE. The CDR3 bases are TGTGCCAGCAGCGTAAGTTCAGGGGGCCGTACCGGGGAGCTGTTTTTT. It codes for CASSVSSGGRTGELFF.

This clone appeared a single time. The CDR3 coding sequence is TGTGCCAGCAGCCAAGATGCAGCGGGAGGGGGGGAGACCCAGTACTTC. Translation gives CASSQDAAGGGETQYF. J is TRBJ2-5 and V is TRBV4-2; 10 bases line up with TRBD2. The CDR3 loop spans 16 amino acids. V was clipped by 0 bases and J by 5 bases; unmatched bases: 6. CDR1 and CDR2 from the germline V gene are LGHNA and YNFKEQ.

This CDR3 is CASSPGTGANTEAFF. CDR3 DNA sequence: TGTGCCAGCTCACCAGGGACAGGGGCGAACACTGAAGCTTTCTTT. V is TRBV18 and J is TRBJ1-1, with 10 bases fitting TRBD1. Germline assignment: CDR1 KGHSH and CDR2 LQKENI. With 2 bases clipped from V and 1 base from J, the junction kept 1 base outside the gene matches. The CDR3 totals 15 residues.

CDR3 sequence reads: CASSFGQASGYTF. The CDR3 DNA sequence: TGTGCCAGCAGTTTCGGCCAAGCGTCTGGCTACACCTTC. This sequence joins TRBV2 and TRBJ1-2; D is unclear. Germline V gives CDR1 SNHLY, CDR2 FYNNEI. The V end lost 5 bases, the J end lost 7 bases, and 14 bases lay between the germline ends. The CDR3 is 13 amino acids.

The chain employs TRBV19 and TRBJ2-3; no definite D call. The CDR3 has 14 residues. Germline values: CDR1 LNHDA, CDR2 SQIVND (reference sequence). Trimming took off 4 bases at V and 1 base at J, with 9 bases between the two ends. CDR3 DNA sequence: TGTGCCAGTAGTAAAGGTACAGGCACAGATACGCAGTATTTT. This gives the protein CASSKGTGTDTQYF. The full variable domain, in which reference TRBV19 and TRBJ2-3 provide the parts outside the CDR3, is DGGITQSPKYLFRKEGQNVTLSCEQNLNHDAMYWYRQDPGQGLRLIYYSQIVNDFQKGDIAEGYSVSREKKESFPLTVTSAQKNPTAFYLCASSKGTGTDTQYFGPGTRLTVL.

On this clone: The sample holds other DNA sequences that translate to the same CDR3. This chain uses TRBV6-5 with TRBJ2-1; no firm D call. Germline V gene data show CDR1 as MNHEY and CDR2 as SVGAGI. The CDR3 has 16 residues. Trimming shortened V by 0 bases and J by 1 base, and 10 bases separated the two germline ends. The chain's CDR3 is CASSYSTRGSYNEQFF. The CDR3 DNA sequence: TGTGCCAGCAGTTACTCAACCCGAGGTTCCTACAATGAGCAGTTCTTC.

This clone occurred once. This chain uses TRBV4-1 with TRBJ2-7; 10 bases match TRBD2. V gave up 3 bases and J gave up 6 bases; unmatched junction bases: 11. From germline, CDR1 is MGHRA and CDR2 YSYEKL. CDR3 length: 16 residues. The CDR3 sequence is CASSQGSGRAGGEQYF. The CDR3, as DNA: TGCGCCAGCAGCCAGGGGAGCGGGAGGGCCGGCGGCGAGCAGTACTTC.

The CDR3 bases are TGTGCCAGCAGCCAAAAACGGACAGTTGAAGAGACCCAGTACTTC. It translates to CASSQKRTVEETQYF. This sequence joins TRBV3-1 (or the pseudogene TRBV3-2) and TRBJ2-5, with a weak D call TRBD1 (6 bases). V lost 2 bases, J lost 3 bases, and 13 bases lay in between. The CDR3 spans 15 residues. Per the germline V gene, CDR1 is LGHDT and CDR2 is YNNKEL (reference sequence).

This clone was detected only a few times. The rearrangement joins TRBV5-1 to TRBJ2-7, with D uncertain. This CDR3 is built from 13 residues. Trimming shortened V by 1 base and J by 2 bases, and 7 bases separated the two germline ends. Germline CDR1 reads SGHRS; CDR2 reads YFSETQ. CDR3 in DNA: TGCGCCAGCAGCTTGAGTACACCCTACGAGCAGTACTTC. This sequence encodes CASSLSTPYEQYF.

The chain links TRBV6-1 to TRBJ2-2; 9 bases agree with TRBD1. Germline values: CDR1 MNHNS, CDR2 SASEGT. This CDR3 is 14 amino acids long. The V and J ends lost 6 bases and 6 bases, in that order; junction bases with no gene match: 5. The CDR3 nucleotides read TGTGCCAGCAGCCCGGGACAGGGAGCCGGGGAGCTGTTTTTT. The encoded protein is CASSPGQGAGELFF.

As regards this clone: The junction differs from germline at one of its ends, possibly a read error. As DNA, the CDR3 is TGTGCCAGCAGCTTCGGGACAGCCGTTTCAACCCTCCACTTT. Its protein product is CASSFGTAVSTLHF. This chain links TRBV11-2 with TRBJ1-6; 7 bases match TRBD1. The CDR3 extends over 14 amino acids. CDR1 is SGHAT, CDR2 FQNNGV, per germline.

V gene TRBV12-3 or TRBV12-4 combines with J gene TRBJ2-1; D is perhaps TRBD1 (5 bases). This CDR3 has 13 amino acids. Between the trimmed V and J ends, which lost 3 bases and 7 bases, there was a span of 10 bases. The CDR3 sequence: CASSFQGDNEQFF. The CDR3 DNA follows: TGTGCCAGCAGTTTTCAGGGTGATAATGAGCAGTTCTTC.

The chain has TRBV28 and TRBJ1-2, with a tentative D call TRBD1 (5 bases). Germline CDR1 MDHEN, CDR2 SYDVKM. V was clipped by 4 bases and J by 2 bases, with 17 bases between them. This CDR3 contains 16 residues. Here the CDR3 DNA reads TGTGCCAGCAGTTCGGCCCTCGGAGGGGCGAACTATGGCTACACCTTC. This sequence encodes CASSSALGGANYGYTF.

The chain employs TRBV6-5 and TRBJ2-3, with 7 bases lining up with TRBD2. Germline V gene lookup returns CDR1 MNHEY and CDR2 SVGAGI. The CDR3 totals 15 residues. V shed 5 bases, J shed 0 bases, and the junction held 5 bases outside the gene matches. CDR3 nucleotides: TGTGCCAGCAGTAAGCGGGGCTTGAGCACAGATACGCAGTATTTT. Translated: CASSKRGLSTDTQYF.